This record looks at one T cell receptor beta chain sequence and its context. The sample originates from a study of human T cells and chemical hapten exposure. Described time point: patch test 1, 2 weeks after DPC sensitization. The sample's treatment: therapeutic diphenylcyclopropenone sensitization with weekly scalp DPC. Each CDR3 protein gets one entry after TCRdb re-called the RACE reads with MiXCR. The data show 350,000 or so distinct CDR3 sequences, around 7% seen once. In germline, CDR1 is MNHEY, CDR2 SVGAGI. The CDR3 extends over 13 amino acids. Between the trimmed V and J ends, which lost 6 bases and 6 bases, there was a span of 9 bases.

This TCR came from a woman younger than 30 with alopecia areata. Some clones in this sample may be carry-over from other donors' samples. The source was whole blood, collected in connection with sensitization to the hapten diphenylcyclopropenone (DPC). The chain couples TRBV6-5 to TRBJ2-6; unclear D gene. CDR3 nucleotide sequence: TGTGCCAGCAGGGTAGATCTGGCCAACGTCCTGACTTTC. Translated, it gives CASRVDLANVLTF.